Sequencing of this T cell receptor beta chain was carried out in a study of T cell responses to AZD1222 COVID-19 vaccine. Profiled with immunoSEQ multiplex PCR; TCRdb holds only in-frame clones, not every one. The sample holds about 140,000 clones, about 89% seen once. Sequencing used peripheral blood, obtained 28 days after the second dose of the MenACWY control vaccine. The TCR comes from an adult who received the MenACWY meningococcal vaccine as a control.

CDR3 amino acids: CASSQDRGPYNEQFF. The CDR3 DNA reads TGTGCCAGCAGCCAGGACAGGGGGCCTTACAATGAGCAGTTCTTC. V gene TRBV3-1 (or the pseudogene TRBV3-2) combines with J gene TRBJ2-1, with 11 nucleotides matching TRBD1. There are 15 residues in the CDR3. Germline V gives CDR1 LGHDT, CDR2 YNNKEL (reference sequence). V lost 3 bases and J lost 4; bases outside the gene matches: 2.